Included here is one TCR beta chain sequence, with context. This specimen belongs to a study of blood T cells in healthy people across ages. The use of a sample-barcoded 5' primer and a J-beta primer mix characterized a second PCR of roughly 6 to 12 cycles. TCRdb fed the 5' RACE reads into MiXCR, producing one record per CDR3 protein. The sample lists 1.2 million to 1.5 million distinct CDR3 sequences, approximately 63% occurring once. This CDR3 contains 18 residues. Germline trimming cut 0 bases from V and 0 bases from J; bases unmatched to any gene: 10. Per germline, CDR1 DFQATT and CDR2 SNEGSKA (reference sequence).

This chain uses TRBV20-1 with TRBJ2-7; 11 bases map to TRBD2. The sample taken for sequencing was blood. This receptor was identified in a man aged 18 to 30 in good health. DNA of the CDR3: TGCAGTGCTAGAGATGGTGGGACTAGCGGTCAGAGCTCCTACGAGCAGTACTTC. This sequence encodes CSARDGGTSGQSSYEQYF.